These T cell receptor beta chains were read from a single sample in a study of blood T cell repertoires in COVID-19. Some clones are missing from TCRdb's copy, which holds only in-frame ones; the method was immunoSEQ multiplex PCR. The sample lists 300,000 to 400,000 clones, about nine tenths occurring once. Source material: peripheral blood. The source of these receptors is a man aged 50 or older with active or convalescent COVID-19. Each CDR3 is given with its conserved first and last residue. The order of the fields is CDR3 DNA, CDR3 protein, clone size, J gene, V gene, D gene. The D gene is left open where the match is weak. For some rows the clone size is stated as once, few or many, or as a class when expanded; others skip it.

TGTGCCACCAGCAGAGGTGGTACAGGGGGCGGTCAGCCCCAGCATTTT,CATSRGGTGGGQPQHF,-,TRBJ1-5,TRBV15,TRBD1
TGTGCCAGCAGTTACCGAGGACAGCCCCCAGCAGATACGCAGTATTTT,CASSYRGQPPADTQYF,-,TRBJ2-3,TRBV6-6,-
TGTGCCTGGAGTGGTCAGAGGGAGACCCAGTACTTC,CAWSGQRETQYF,-,TRBJ2-5,TRBV30,-
TGTGCCAGTAGCGGGCCTAGCCCGTCACCCCTCCACTTT,CASSGPSPSPLHF,-,TRBJ1-6,TRBV19,-
TGTGCCATCAGCGAGACAGGCCAAAATTCACCCCTCCACTTT,CAISETGQNSPLHF,-,TRBJ1-6,TRBV10-3,-
TGTGCCAGCAGGGAAGGTGCAGGGCACAATTCACCCCTCCACTTT,CASREGAGHNSPLHF,-,TRBJ1-6,TRBV2,-
TGCAGCGTTGAAAAAGGAGGCGAGCAGTACTTC,CSVEKGGEQYF,once,TRBJ2-7,TRBV29-1,-
TGCGCCAGCAGCCCGGGGGACAGGATTTCCTACGAGCAGTACTTC,CASSPGDRISYEQYF,-,TRBJ2-7,TRBV5-1,TRBD1
TGCGCCAGCAGCCAAGATGGGGGGGAAGTGTTGTCCACCTTC,CASSQDGGEVLSTF,-,TRBJ1-2,TRBV4-3,-
TGTGCCAGAAGCGAAGACAGGGTCACTGAAGCTTTCTTT,CARSEDRVTEAFF,-,TRBJ1-1,TRBV5-3,TRBD1
TGCGCCAGCAGCTTGCCACTAGCGGGAGGGTCAGATACGCAGTATTTT,CASSLPLAGGSDTQYF,-,TRBJ2-3,TRBV5-1,TRBD2
TGTGCCAGCAGCTCCTCGGGCAGCGGGACGGTTGAAAAACTGTTTTTT,CASSSSGSGTVEKLFF,-,TRBJ1-4,TRBV5-6,-
TGTGCCAGCTCACCACCGGGAGCGGGGGGCTCCTCAGACGAGCAGTACTTC,CASSPPGAGGSSDEQYF,-,TRBJ2-7,TRBV18,TRBD2
TGTGCCAGCAGGACAGGGGGCCGGGGCTACACCTTC,CASRTGGRGYTF,once,TRBJ1-2,TRBV12-3/TRBV12-4,TRBD1
TGTGCCAGCAGTTACTCGGGGGGGAGCCTCTCCTACGAGCAGTACTTC,CASSYSGGSLSYEQYF,-,TRBJ2-7,TRBV6-5,TRBD2
TGTGCCAGCAGCAAATTGGGCTCCGGGACTAGCGGGGGGGCGGACACCGGGGAGCTGTTTTTT,CASSKLGSGTSGGADTGELFF,-,TRBJ2-2,TRBV21-1,-
TGTGCCAGCAGCTTAGGGGGGGGGCTTGGTCAGCCCCAGCATTTT,CASSLGGGLGQPQHF,few,TRBJ1-5,TRBV7-2,-
TGCGCCAGCAGCTTGGGGGCCAGGGGGCCCACTGAAGCTTTCTTT,CASSLGARGPTEAFF,-,TRBJ1-1,TRBV5-1,TRBD1
TGCGCCAGCAGCCAACAACAGACAGGGAGCACTGAAGCTTTCTTT,CASSQQQTGSTEAFF,-,TRBJ1-1,TRBV4-1,TRBD1
TGTGCCAGCAGTTACTGGACAGTCGGCTACGAGCAGTACTTC,CASSYWTVGYEQYF,-,TRBJ2-7,TRBV28,-
TGTGCCAGCAGTGAAGATAGACTAGCGGGAGTGCGGACAGATACGCAGTATTTT,CASSEDRLAGVRTDTQYF,-,TRBJ2-3,TRBV6-1,TRBD2
TGTGCCAGCAGTTTAGGCGGGACAGAGACCCAGTACTTC,CASSLGGTETQYF,-,TRBJ2-5,TRBV27,-
TGTGCCAGCAGTTTACCGACAGCTACCTACGAGCAGTACTTC,CASSLPTATYEQYF,-,TRBJ2-7,TRBV6-5,-
TGCGCCAGCAGCTTGAGAGCGGACCCTTCCTACGAGCAGTACTTC,CASSLRADPSYEQYF,-,TRBJ2-7,TRBV5-1,-
TGTGCCAGCAGCCCCTGGACTAGCGGGAGGTCCCTCGAGCAGTACTTC,CASSPWTSGRSLEQYF,-,TRBJ2-7,TRBV6-2/TRBV6-3,TRBD2
TGTGCCAGCAGCCAACACGGCGAGCAGTACTTC,CASSQHGEQYF,-,TRBJ2-7,TRBV3-1/TRBV3-2,-
TGTGCCAGCAGCCAGGACGCCAGCGGGGTAAATGAGCAGTTCTTC,CASSQDASGVNEQFF,-,TRBJ2-1,TRBV3-1/TRBV3-2,TRBD2
TGTGCCAGCAGCTTGTGGACTAGCGGGTTATACAATGAGCAGTTCTTC,CASSLWTSGLYNEQFF,-,TRBJ2-1,TRBV7-2,TRBD2
TGTGCCAGCAGCTTAACGGGGACAGTGGGCACTGAAGCTTTCTTT,CASSLTGTVGTEAFF,-,TRBJ1-1,TRBV7-3,TRBD1
TGTGCCTGGAGTGTACTCCAAAATAATTCACCCCTCCACTTT,CAWSVLQNNSPLHF,-,TRBJ1-6,TRBV30,-
TGTGCCAGCAGCTTGTATCGGAATTCACCCCTCCACTTT,CASSLYRNSPLHF,-,TRBJ1-6,TRBV5-4,-
TGTGCCAGCAGTTTAATGGGGGCGCGGGAGACCCAGTACTTC,CASSLMGARETQYF,-,TRBJ2-5,TRBV28,-
TGCGCCAGCAAGTTTCTAGCGGGAGGCGGCAATGAGCAGTTCTTC,CASKFLAGGGNEQFF,-,TRBJ2-1,TRBV10-2,TRBD2
TGTGCCAGCAGTTTATCTGTAGAGACCCAGTACTTC,CASSLSVETQYF,-,TRBJ2-5,TRBV12-3/TRBV12-4,-
TGCAGTGCTACCTCGTATGTCGGCTACACCTTC,CSATSYVGYTF,-,TRBJ1-2,TRBV20-1,-
TGTGCCAGCAGTTCCGCCGGACAGGGCTTGATTGAAGCTTTCTTT,CASSSAGQGLIEAFF,-,TRBJ1-1,TRBV28,TRBD1
TGTGCCAGCAGCCCGTCAGGGTTGACGACCCAGTACTTC,CASSPSGLTTQYF,-,TRBJ2-5,TRBV7-2,-
TGTGCCAGCAGCGCCGCCGAGGCACAAGAGACCCAGTACTTC,CASSAAEAQETQYF,once,TRBJ2-5,TRBV2,-
TGTGCCAGCAGTTACTCGGGCAGGGGTCAGCCCCAGCATTTT,CASSYSGRGQPQHF,-,TRBJ1-5,TRBV6-5,-
TGTGCCAGCAGGGTTAGCGGGAGTAGGGACGAGCAGTACTTC,CASRVSGSRDEQYF,-,TRBJ2-7,TRBV2,TRBD2
TGTGCCAGCGCAAGGAGGGGAAATGAAAAACTGTTTTTT,CASARRGNEKLFF,-,TRBJ1-4,TRBV6-5,-
TGCGCCAGCAGCTCCTACTCTGGGGCCAACGTCCTGACTTTC,CASSSYSGANVLTF,-,TRBJ2-6,TRBV5-1,-
TGTGCCAGCGGGGGGAGAGGGGACAGGTTCTACGAGCAGTACTTC,CASGGRGDRFYEQYF,-,TRBJ2-7,TRBV28,TRBD1
TGCGCCAGCAGCTTTGGCACTAGCGGGGGGGACGATGAGCAGTTCTTC,CASSFGTSGGDDEQFF,-,TRBJ2-1,TRBV5-1,TRBD2
TGTGCCAGCACCGGACTAGCTGAGACCCAGTACTTC,CASTGLAETQYF,-,TRBJ2-5,TRBV2,TRBD2
TGTGCCAGCAGCAGCCAAGGGGACACTGAAGCTTTCTTT,CASSSQGDTEAFF,-,TRBJ1-1,TRBV7-6,-
TGTGCCAGCAGCCTTCTCCAGGGATTCCATAATTCACCCCTCCACTTT,CASSLLQGFHNSPLHF,-,TRBJ1-6,TRBV7-2,-
TGCGCCAGCAGCTTGGCCGGCAGCGGGAGGGCTAGCTATGAGCAGTTCTTC,CASSLAGSGRASYEQFF,-,TRBJ2-1,TRBV5-1,TRBD2
TGTGCCAGCAGTTTATCCCCCTACAGGGAACGGGGCACTGAAGCTTTCTTT,CASSLSPYRERGTEAFF,few,TRBJ1-1,TRBV27,-
TGTGCCAGCAGGATGACAGGGAACGCCGGGGAGCTGTTTTTT,CASRMTGNAGELFF,-,TRBJ2-2,TRBV28,TRBD1
TGTGCCAGTCGGGACAGGGAGTTCACCGGGGAGCTGTTTTTT,CASRDREFTGELFF,-,TRBJ2-2,TRBV3-1/TRBV3-2,TRBD1
TGTGCCAGCAGAATGGGACTAGCGGGGACATCCGAGCAGTACTTC,CASRMGLAGTSEQYF,-,TRBJ2-7,TRBV2,TRBD2
TGTGCCAGCAGTTCCGGGGGGGGGTATAATCAGCCCCAGCATTTT,CASSSGGGYNQPQHF,-,TRBJ1-5,TRBV27,-
TGTGCCAGCAGTGACGGTCTAGCGGGCACCGGGGAGCTGTTTTTT,CASSDGLAGTGELFF,once,TRBJ2-2,TRBV2,TRBD2